This TCR beta chain was identified in a study of cytotoxic CD8 clonotypes in ibrutinib-treated CLL. This clone was observed a few times. As yet, its antigen is unknown. Study-level points and caveats: Investigators sampled sustained-remission and progressing patients at differing times.

The protocol was immunoSEQ multiplex PCR, while the TCRdb copy is restricted to in-frame clones and leaves out a portion. This sample yields roughly 130,000 clones, of which about 80% are seen a single time; roughly 13% belongs to the top ten. The source was PBMCs, collected after 12 months of ibrutinib treatment. The source of this sequence is a human donor with chronic lymphocytic leukemia.

The CDR3 loop is CASSPWTSGNTGELFF. The CDR3 coding sequence is TGTGCCAGCAGCCCATGGACTAGCGGTAACACCGGGGAGCTGTTTTTT. The gene calls are TRBV7-9 and TRBJ2-2; 10 nucleotides line up with TRBD2. J gave up 2 bases and V 5 bases, and 5 bases lay outside the gene matches. CDR3 length equals 16 residues. Germline V CDR1 and CDR2: SEHNR, FQNEAQ (reference sequence).